The sequence of this T cell receptor (beta chain) was determined in a study of T-cell memory formation after mild COVID-19 (dated by TCRdb to about 2021). About the full investigation: TCR sequence clusters from the two donors were largely donor specific. T-cell clones expanding and contracting after mild COVID-19 in a couple of donors were tracked by longitudinal TCRalpha and TCRbeta repertoire sequencing. Two young, previously healthy adult volunteers made up the cohort, one male and one female. The paper's findings and limits, for the study overall: The detection of some responding clones in pre-infection memory suggests that pre-existing cross-reactive memory T cells joined the SARS-CoV-2 response. Whether the second-wave clones peaking on day 37 were SARS-CoV-2 specific was not confirmed. Only a couple of mild cases were covered by the study, and larger cohorts that include severe cases with pre-infection samples were considered necessary. Contracting CD4+ clones were located mainly in the CM and EM memory subsets, whereas CD8+ clones were found to be enriched in EMRA. Balanced CD4/CD8 phenotypes were observed for clones contracting from day 15 to 85, whereas a bias towards CD4+ was observed for a second wave of clones expanding from day 15 to 37.

These reads were obtained on an Illumina NovaSeq 6000. Using 5'RACE with constant-segment primers, TCRalpha and TCRbeta cDNA libraries were constructed, with sample barcodes and unique molecular identifiers added in the process. Trizol reagent was used to extract RNA from every sample. Amplification of the libraries took two PCR steps, and the second step added a second sample barcode plus Illumina TruSeq adapters. Sequencing of libraries was performed on an Illumina NovaSeq with 2 x 150 bp paired-end reads. From the authors' description of their analysis: Demultiplexing of reads and collapsing into UMI-guided consensus sequences were performed with migec v1.2.7. Using mixcr v2.1.11, UMI consensuses were aligned to TRA and TRB V and J templates and then assembled into clonotypes. Expanded or contracted clonotypes were those called significant by both edgeR and NoisET, with noise models trained on biological replicates. For edgeR calls, the cutoffs were a false discovery rate-adjusted p below 0.01 and a log2 fold-change threshold of 1. As an exploratory analysis of dynamics, max-normalized trajectories of the 1000 most abundant clonotypes were examined by PCA with hierarchical clustering. Separately sequenced CD4+ and CD8+ repertoires were used to assign the CD4 or CD8 phenotype of responding clones. TCRdb cleaned the public reads at Q25 with fastp, built clones with MiXCR and kept in-frame beta chains. Each entry is one CDR3 protein sequence, shown with its most common DNA and genes. The V and J calls here are based on TCRdb, not the publication. The sample yields 180,000 or so distinct CDR3 sequences; 16% were counted once. The top ten clonotypes cover under 2.5% of the sample.

This clonotype was counted a few times. There is no known antigen for this receptor. No base qualities exist here, and no much larger clone lies one base off it. V is pared back by 2 bases and J by 6 bases, with 16 bases lying between the germline termini. The CDR3 runs 16 amino acids, cysteine and phenylalanine included. The read is trimmed to its CDR3 DNA, 48 bases read in frame from base 1. The germline V gene yields LGHNT for CDR1 and FRNRAP for CDR2. PBMCs were isolated by Ficoll-Paque density gradient centrifugation. The rearranged segments are TRBV12-5 and TRBJ2-2; the D gene is perhaps TRBD1, on 6 matching bases. The material sequenced was PBMCs or a T cell subset sorted from them (not recorded which). The sequence was collected from an adult woman who had mild COVID-19 (a few samples of this study predate the infection). The sample titles of this study are shuffled in the database, so cell type and time point are left out; the donor was told from shared clones. The DNA sequence is given as TGTGCTAGTGGTTTGATTTTAACAGGGAAGGCCGGGGAGCTGTTTTTT. It translates as CASGLILTGKAGELFF.